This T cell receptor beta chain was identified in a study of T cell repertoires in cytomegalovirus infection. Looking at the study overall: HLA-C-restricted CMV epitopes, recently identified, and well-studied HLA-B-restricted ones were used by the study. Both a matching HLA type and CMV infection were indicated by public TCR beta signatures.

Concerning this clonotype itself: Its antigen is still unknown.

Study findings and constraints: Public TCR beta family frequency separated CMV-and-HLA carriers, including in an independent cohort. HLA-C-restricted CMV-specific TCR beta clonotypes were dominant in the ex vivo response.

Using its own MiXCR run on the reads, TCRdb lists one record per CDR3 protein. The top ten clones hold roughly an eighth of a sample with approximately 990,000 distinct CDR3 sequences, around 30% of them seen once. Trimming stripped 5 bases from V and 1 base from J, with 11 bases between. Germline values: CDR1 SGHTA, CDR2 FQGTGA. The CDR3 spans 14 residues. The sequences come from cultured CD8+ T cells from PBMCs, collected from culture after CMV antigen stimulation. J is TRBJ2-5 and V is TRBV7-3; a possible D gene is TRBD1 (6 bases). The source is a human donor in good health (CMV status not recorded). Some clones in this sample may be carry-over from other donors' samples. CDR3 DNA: TGTGCCAGCAGCCATACAGGGTTCCAAGAGACCCAGTACTTC. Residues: CASSHTGFQETQYF.